This T cell receptor (beta chain) emerged from a study of blood T cell repertoires in COVID-19. Study-wide background: T cells, B-cell-depleted T cells, or PBMCs provided the cDNA or gDNA that served as material.

Germline-derived CDR1 and CDR2 are SGHAT and FQNNGV. Trimming left V 6 bases short and J 4 bases short, with 18 bases between. CDR3 length: 15 residues. Method: immunoSEQ multiplex PCR; TCRdb's copy keeps in-frame clones and lacks some. The top ten clones hold 1.2% of a sample with 250,000 to 300,000 clones, about 90% of them seen once. The age range of participants was 18 to 89 years, with residence in around 22 US areas. Participants had their cohort set by participant-reported clinical history. The sequenced sample was PBMCs or T cells enriched from blood (not recorded which). This sequence was found in a human donor in a cohort exposed to, infected with or recovered from COVID-19 (not recorded which). The donor label of this sample is uncertain. The V call is TRBV11-2, the J call TRBJ1-1, with a weak D call TRBD1 (6 bases). The DNA for the CDR3 is TGTGCCAGCAGGAGGCGGGGGCTTGGCCCCACTGAAGCTTTCTTT. Translation: CASRRRGLGPTEAFF.